This entry features one T cell receptor beta chain sequence. Its matching antigen is unknown. This specimen comes from a study of OX40 agonist ivuxolimab in advanced cancers. Study-level points and caveats: Patients with a partial response at 0.1-3.0 mg/kg had among the lowest clonal expansion. At 0.1 to 3.0 mg/kg, CD4+ and CD8+ blood T cells expanded clonally by week 6.

Produced via immunoSEQ multiplex PCR; TCRdb's table is partial and in-frame only. This table has approximately 70,000 clones, approximately 90% appearing once. This CDR3 spans 14 amino acids. V dropped 4 bases and J dropped 6; count of bases not matched to a gene: 6. CDR1 and CDR2 from the germline V gene are SGHNT and YYREEE (reference sequence). The source is an adult with an advanced solid tumor such as melanoma, head and neck, liver or kidney cancer. The V call is TRBV5-4, the J call TRBJ2-4, with 8 bases identical to TRBD2. The material sequenced was CD4+ or CD8+ T cells sorted from blood, taken in a trial of the OX40 agonist ivuxolimab. The CDR3 loop is CASSPPGGVNIQYF. Written as DNA, the CDR3 is TGTGCCAGCAGCCCGCCCGGGGGGGTAAACATTCAGTACTTC.